These 8 T cell receptor beta chains share one sample of origin, sequenced in a study of T cells after yellow fever vaccination. Each CDR3 protein gets one entry after TCRdb re-called the 5' RACE reads with MiXCR. The sample gives around 300,000 distinct CDR3 sequences, approximately 4.3% of which show up once; roughly a fifth is in the top ten. Source: PBMCs, taken 15 days after the yellow fever booster vaccination. These receptors were obtained from a man between 18 and 29 years old who received the YFV17D yellow fever vaccine.

This clonotype was counted between two and nine times. The genes are TRBV7-2 and TRBJ2-3; 11 bases are a match to TRBD2. J was trimmed by 2 bases and V by 5 bases; bases with no gene match: 6. Germline-derived CDR1 and CDR2 are SGHTA and FQGNSA. This CDR3 is 16 amino acids long. DNA for the CDR3: TGTGCCAGCAGCGTCGTAGCGGGGGGGAACACAGATACGCAGTATTTT. Translating it yields CASSVVAGGNTDTQYF.

This clonotype was observed a few times. This chain joins TRBV13 and TRBJ2-6; D gene uncertain. Germline V gives CDR1 PRHDT, CDR2 FYEKMQ (reference sequence). The CDR3 runs to 14 residues. The germline V and J ends were trimmed by 5 bases and 6 bases, with 11 bases remaining between them. The CDR3 bases are TGTGCCAGCAGCCAGGCAGGCTCGGCCAACGTCCTGACTTTC. Translation: CASSQAGSANVLTF.

This clonotype has ten or more counts. The V gene is TRBV7-3, the J gene TRBJ2-1; no firm D call. Germline lookup yields CDR1 SGHTA and CDR2 FQGTGA. The V end was cut by 5 bases, the J end by 9 bases, with 14 bases between. This CDR3 is built from 13 residues. The CDR3 region has the DNA TGTGCCAGCAGCCCATCCCCAGTTACTGAGCAGTTCTTC. Translating it yields CASSPSPVTEQFF.

Comment on this clonotype: A clone one base away is much larger, so this may be a read error. The V and J genes are TRBV9 and TRBJ2-7; 9 bases agree with TRBD1. This CDR3 spans 15 amino acids. J lost 5 bases, V lost 0 bases, and 6 bases had no gene match. Germline V CDR1 and CDR2: SGDLS, YYNGEE. CDR3 region: CASSVEWTGVDEQYF. DNA of the CDR3: TGTGCCAGCAGCGTAGAATGGACAGGGGTTGACGAGCAGTACTTC.

This clonotype was seen ten or more times. The chain has TRBV4-1 and TRBJ2-5; possible D gene TRBD1, 6 bases. Germline values: CDR1 MGHRA, CDR2 YSYEKL. V lost 5 bases, J lost 5 bases, and 18 bases lay in between. There are 15 residues in the CDR3. The CDR3 reads CASSFHPDRWETQYF. The CDR3 DNA sequence: TGCGCCAGCAGCTTCCACCCGGACAGATGGGAGACCCAGTACTTC.

J is TRBJ2-1 and V is TRBV29-1; 10 nucleotides match TRBD2. Germline V gene sequence: CDR1 SQVTM, CDR2 ANQGSEA. This CDR3 spans 13 amino acids. The V gene end was trimmed by 5 bases and the J gene end by 8 bases; junction bases not matched to a gene: 6. CDR3 nucleotide sequence: TGCAGCGTTCAAGCGGGGGGGCGGGATGAGCAGTTCTTC. Translation: CSVQAGGRDEQFF.

This clonotype was counted only a few times. The rearrangement uses TRBV7-6 and TRBJ2-3; 9 nucleotides agree with TRBD1. V lost 1 base to trimming and J lost 5 bases; unmatched junction nucleotides: 7. The CDR3 is made up of 16 amino acids. From germline, CDR1 is SGHVS and CDR2 FNYEAQ. The CDR3 sequence is CASSLGGTGMRDTQYF. CDR3 nucleotide sequence: TGTGCCAGCAGCTTAGGTGGGACAGGGATGAGAGATACGCAGTATTTT. Together with reference TRBV7-6 and TRBJ2-3, the CDR3 gives the full variable domain: GAGVSQSPRYKVTKRGQDVALRCDPISGHVSLYWYRQALGQGPEFLTYFNYEAQQDKSGLPNDRFSAERPEGSISTLTIQRTEQRDSAMYRCASSLGGTGMRDTQYFGPGTRLTVL.

In this sample, this clonotype turned up a few times. This chain joins TRBV12-3 or TRBV12-4 and TRBJ2-7; D gene uncertain. Between the trimmed V and J ends, which lost 2 bases and 8 bases, there was a span of 10 bases. The CDR3 extends over 12 amino acids. CDR3 sequence reads: CASSLQAVQQYF. In DNA, the CDR3 is TGTGCCAGCAGTTTACAGGCAGTCCAGCAGTACTTC.